This T cell receptor (beta chain) was recovered during a study of blood T cell repertoires in COVID-19. On the study more broadly: Specimens from acute and convalescent COVID-19 originated in the United States, Italy and Spain.

In the source study's methods: Estimated nucleated cell counts came from reference gene primer amplification. Repertoires were generated with immunoSEQ multiplex PCR, while TCRdb's copy carries only in-frame clones and drops some. The V and J calls and clone size come from that table; D and trimming were worked out from the DNA. The repertoire holds about 130,000 clones, with more than 70% as singletons. This CDR3 region has 15 residues. The germline V and J ends were trimmed by 3 bases and 4 bases, with 18 bases remaining between them. Germline lookup yields CDR1 GTSNPN and CDR2 SVGIG (reference sequence).

Specimen: peripheral blood. The rearrangement links TRBV30 to TRBJ1-1; D gene uncertain. This sequence was found in a woman in her thirties who had recovered from COVID-19. The CDR3 region has the DNA TGTGCCTGGAGACCCCCGACCCTGAGGTCCACTGAAGCTTTCTTT. Translated, it gives CAWRPPTLRSTEAFF.